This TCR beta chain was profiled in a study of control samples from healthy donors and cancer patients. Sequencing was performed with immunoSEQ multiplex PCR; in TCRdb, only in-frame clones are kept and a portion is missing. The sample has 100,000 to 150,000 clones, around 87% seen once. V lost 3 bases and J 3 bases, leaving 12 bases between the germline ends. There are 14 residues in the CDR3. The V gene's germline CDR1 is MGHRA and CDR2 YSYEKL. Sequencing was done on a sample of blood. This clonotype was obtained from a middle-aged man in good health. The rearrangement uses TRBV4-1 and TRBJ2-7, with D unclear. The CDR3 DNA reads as TGCGCCAGCAGCCACGCCGGGTTGGACTACGAGCAGTACTTC. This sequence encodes CASSHAGLDYEQYF.